This note documents a single T cell receptor beta chain sequence. This entry is derived from a study of blood T cell repertoires in COVID-19. Overall study context: The United States, Italy and Spain were the sources of the acute and convalescent COVID-19 samples. The analysed material was cDNA or gDNA that came from T cells, B-cell-depleted T cells, or PBMCs.

The CDR3 length is 13 residues. Germline V gene lookup returns CDR1 MNHEY and CDR2 SMNVEV (reference sequence). V was clipped by 6 bases and J by 8 bases, with 13 bases between them. In the original workflow: Cell counts per sample came from amplifying reference gene primers. Assay: immunoSEQ multiplex PCR; the TCRdb copy retains only in-frame clones and omits some. For V, J and clone size, that table is used; D and trimming come from the DNA. There are approximately 170,000 clones in the sample; roughly four fifths occur only once, and approximately 11% lies in the top ten. The chain combines TRBV27 with TRBJ1-4, with D uncertain. The receptor's source is a man aged 55 to 70 with active or convalescent COVID-19. Sequenced: peripheral blood. As DNA, the CDR3 is TGTGCCAGCAGGAGACAAGCTGAGGAAAAACTGTTTTTT. The encoded protein is CASRRQAEEKLFF.